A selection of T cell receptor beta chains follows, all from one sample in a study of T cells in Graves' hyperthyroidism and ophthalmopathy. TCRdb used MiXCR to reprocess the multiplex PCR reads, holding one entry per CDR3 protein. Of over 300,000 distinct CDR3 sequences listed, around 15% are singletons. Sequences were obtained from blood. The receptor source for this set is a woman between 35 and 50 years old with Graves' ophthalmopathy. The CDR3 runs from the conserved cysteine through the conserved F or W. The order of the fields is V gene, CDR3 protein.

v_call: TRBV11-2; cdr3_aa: CASSPWTSGTNEQFF
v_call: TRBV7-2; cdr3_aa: CASSSQGPYREQYF
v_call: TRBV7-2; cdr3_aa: CASSPIGTSGSNEQFF
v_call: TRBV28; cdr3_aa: CASSQTIESYFRKETQYF
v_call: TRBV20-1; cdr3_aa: CSAKSGPSSYNEQFF
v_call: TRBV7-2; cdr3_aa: CASSSRREATNEKLFF
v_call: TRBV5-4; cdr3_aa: CASSRFDSDTGELFF
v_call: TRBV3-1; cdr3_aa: CASRRQHRGHYEQYF
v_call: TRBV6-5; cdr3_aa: CASSYLAPGQGFFWNSPLHF
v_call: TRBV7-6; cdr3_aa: CASSPNRPGGGQFF
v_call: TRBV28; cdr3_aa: CASSLYYKGSYYNEQFF
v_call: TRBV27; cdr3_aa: CASSSWTGAYGYTF
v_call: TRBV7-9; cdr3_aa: CASSSTGVRGAKNIQYF
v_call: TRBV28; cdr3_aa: CASSLTPGTGTNYGYTF
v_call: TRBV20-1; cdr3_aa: CSAEDRDKETQYF
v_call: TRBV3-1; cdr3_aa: CASSQGLAYEQYF
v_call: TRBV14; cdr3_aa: CASSQVPGLAGTDTQYF
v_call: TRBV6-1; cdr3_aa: CASSATTVNYGYTF
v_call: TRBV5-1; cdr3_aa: CASSLMGINNQPQHF
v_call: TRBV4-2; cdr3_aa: CASSHPGTDYGYTF
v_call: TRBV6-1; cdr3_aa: CASRGQRETQYF
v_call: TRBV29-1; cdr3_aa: CSVTSSSTDTQYF
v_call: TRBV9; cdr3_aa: CASSAGLGGSYEQYF
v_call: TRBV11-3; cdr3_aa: CASSLVLAGVTGELFF
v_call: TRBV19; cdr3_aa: CASHFAGTSGDGLYNEQFF
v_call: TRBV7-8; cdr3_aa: CASRRVNEKLFF
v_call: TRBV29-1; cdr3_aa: CSVSRGTPSAGELFF
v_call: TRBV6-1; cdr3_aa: CASGGGLIQYF
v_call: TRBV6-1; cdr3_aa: CASRSPSGTEAFF
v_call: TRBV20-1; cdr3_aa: CSARIARETQYF
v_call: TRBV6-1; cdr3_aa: CASRLQLNTEAFF
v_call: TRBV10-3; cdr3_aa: CAISPDNLHTYEQYF
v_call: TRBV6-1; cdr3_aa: CASSDGFGSSNQPQHF
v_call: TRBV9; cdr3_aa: CASSLRTSVEQFF
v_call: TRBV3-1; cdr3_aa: CASSQVIPGELFF
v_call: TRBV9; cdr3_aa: CASSVQGRDTQYF
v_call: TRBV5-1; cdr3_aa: CASSPRDFRTEAFF
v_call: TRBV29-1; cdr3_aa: CSCTGSSGANVLTF